One and the same sample provided the 5 T cell receptor beta chains below, sequenced in a study of OX40 agonist ivuxolimab in advanced cancers. The method was immunoSEQ multiplex PCR; TCRdb's version includes in-frame clones alone and lacks a portion of them. The data contain 48,000 or so clones, approximately 84% of them singletons. Sequences were derived from CD4+ or CD8+ T cells sorted from blood, sampled in a trial of the OX40 agonist ivuxolimab. All receptors derive from an adult with an advanced solid tumor such as melanoma, head and neck, liver or kidney cancer.

The table lists this clone with a few counts. The chain has TRBV5-1 and TRBJ1-4; 11 nucleotides agree with TRBD1. The CDR3 runs 16 residues. The V segment lost 4 bases and the J segment 5 bases; nucleotides outside the gene matches: 7. Germline values: CDR1 SGHRS, CDR2 YFSETQ. CDR3 DNA: TGCGCCAGCAGCCTAAAGGGACAGGGGGGAAATGAAAAACTGTTTTTT. Residues: CASSLKGQGGNEKLFF.

The chain combines TRBV10-2 with TRBJ1-2, with 8 bases that match TRBD1. Germline V CDR1 and CDR2: WSHSY, SAAADI. The ends lost 0 bases at V and 7 bases at J; junction bases unmatched: 4. The CDR3 length is 14 residues. The CDR3 nucleotides are TGCGCCAGCAGTGAGTCGACAGGGGTCCGTGGCTACACCTTC. Protein sequence: CASSESTGVRGYTF.

The V gene is TRBV19, the J gene TRBJ1-1, with no clear D. The CDR3 covers 13 residues. V was pared by 8 bases and J by 1 base, with 11 bases between. Germline CDR1 LNHDA, CDR2 SQIVND (reference sequence). CDR3 in amino acids: CASGQGGNTEAFF. For the CDR3, the DNA is TGTGCCAGTGGTCAAGGAGGGAACACTGAAGCTTTCTTT. The whole variable domain, filled in from reference TRBV19 and TRBJ1-1, reads DGGITQSPKYLFRKEGQNVTLSCEQNLNHDAMYWYRQDPGQGLRLIYYSQIVNDFQKGDIAEGYSVSREKKESFPLTVTSAQKNPTAFYLCASGQGGNTEAFFGQGTRLTVV.

Only one count was recorded for this clone. This chain links TRBV5-6 with TRBJ1-2; D is perhaps TRBD1 (5 bases). CDR1 and CDR2 from the germline V gene are SGHDT and YYEEEE. This CDR3 is built from 14 residues. V shed 0 bases and J shed 4 bases, with 10 bases lying between them. CDR3 residues: CASSLAGVSYGYTF. The CDR3 bases are TGTGCCAGCAGCTTGGCGGGGGTGAGCTATGGCTACACCTTC.

This clone came up once. The J gene is TRBJ2-3, the V gene TRBV10-3; 10 bases align to TRBD1. Unmatched junction bases numbered 1, after V lost 0 bases and J lost 4 bases. Germline values: CDR1 ENHRY, CDR2 SYGVKD. The CDR3 has 15 residues. CDR3 sequence: CAISESDRGADTQYF. The CDR3, as DNA: TGTGCCATCAGTGAGTCGGACAGGGGGGCAGATACGCAGTATTTT.